One and the same sample provided the 20 T cell receptor delta chains below, sequenced in a study of gamma-delta chains in newborns, infants, children. TCRdb fed the reads to CATT. The sample consists of about 8,500 delta-chain clones, roughly 3.5% of them appearing once. The sequencing sample was made of blood. These receptors were collected from a child who was a newborn, infant or young child, either healthy, febrile or measles-vaccinated (not recorded which).

This clone is medium-sized within its sample. Other DNA sequences of this sample code for an identical CDR3. The chain employs TRDV2 and TRDJ3; 11 bases align to TRDD3. V was clipped by 0 bases and J by 0 bases; unmatched bases: 3. This CDR3 region has 19 residues. Germline values: CDR1 GEAIGNYY, CDR2 EKD. The DNA of the CDR3 is TGTGCCTGTGACACCCTCACTGGGGGATACTCCTGGGACACCCGACAGATGTTTTTC. Protein product: CACDTLTGGYSWDTRQMFF.

This clone is classed as medium-sized. A much larger clonotype is one base distant, so this may be a read error. Other DNA sequences within the sample encode an identical CDR3. The gene calls are TRDV2 and TRDJ3; D gene ambiguous. Germline lookup yields CDR1 GEAIGNYY and CDR2 EKD. This CDR3 has 13 residues. V lost 1 base to trimming and J lost 4 bases, with 1 base between them. The DNA for the CDR3 is TGTGCCTGTGACACTTGGGACACCCGACAGATGTTTTTC. Translation: CACDTWDTRQMFF.

This clone counts as medium-sized. The chain combines TRDV2 with TRDJ2, with 9 bases that match TRDD3. J was trimmed by 0 bases and V by 3 bases; bases with no gene match: 13. The CDR3 runs to 19 residues. Germline values: CDR1 GEAIGNYY, CDR2 EKD. CDR3 sequence (DNA): TGTGCCTGTGACTCCCTGTCCGTTACTGGGGGAGCTTTGACAGCACAACTCTTCTTT. Translated: CACDSLSVTGGALTAQLFF.

Concerning this clone: A much larger clone differs by one base, so this may be a read error. CDR3 in DNA: TGTGCCTGTGACACCGTGGGGGGGTACACCGATAAACTCATCTTT. Protein: CACDTVGGYTDKLIF. The genes are TRDV2 and TRDJ1; D might be TRDD3 (6 bases). Because TCRdb records no J gene, it was assigned here through a match of the DNA to germline. The length of the CDR3 is 15 residues. V lost 0 bases and J 0 bases, leaving 10 bases between the germline ends. Germline loops: CDR1 GEAIGNYY, CDR2 EKD.

This clone was seen a handful of times. A far larger clone lies a single base away; this is likely a read error. The J gene is TRDJ3, the V gene TRDV2; TRDD3 matches at 10 bases. The germline V gene encodes CDR1 GEAIGNYY and CDR2 EKD. The CDR3 runs to 18 residues. In nucleotides, the CDR3 is TGTGCCCGTGACACCGCTGGGGGATACTCCTGGGACACCCGACAGATGTTTTTC. Amino acid sequence: CARDTAGGYSWDTRQMFF.

A note on this clone: Since a much larger clone is just one base distant, this may be a read error. The same CDR3 also results from other DNA sequences found in this sample. The V call is TRDV2, the J call TRDJ2, with 10 bases that match TRDD3. The CDR3 has 17 residues. The germline gives CDR1 GEAIGNYY, CDR2 EKD. Here the CDR3 DNA reads TGTGCCTGTGACACCCTGGGGGATATGAACTTGACAGCACAGCTCTTCTTT. Its protein is CACDTLGDMNLTAQLFF.

As regards this clone: One base away lies a much larger clone, so this may be a sequencing read error. J is TRDJ3 and V is TRDV2, with D possibly matching TRDD3 (6 bases). V was shortened by 1 base and J by 0 bases, with 12 bases between the two germline ends. The CDR3 contains 18 residues. Germline CDR1 and CDR2: GEAIGNYY and EKD. CDR3 in amino acids: CACDTWRDISWDTRQMFF. The CDR3 coding sequence is TGTGCCTGTGACACATGGAGGGATATCTCCTGGGACACCCGACAGATGTTTTTC.

The sample holds a few counts of this clone. It differs at one base from a far larger clone, so likely a read error. The same CDR3 also results from other DNA sequences found in this sample. The chain employs TRDV2 and TRDJ1, with 8 bases identical to TRDD3. The CDR3 covers 16 residues. The germline gives CDR1 GEAIGNYY, CDR2 EKD. The CDR3 bases are TGTGCCTGTGACAGACTGGGGGCTATGTACACCGATAAGCTCATCTTT. Its translation is CACDRLGAMYTDKLIF.

The rearrangement uses TRDV2 and TRDJ3; 12 positions match TRDD3. After removal of 3 bases from V and 0 bases from J, the junction contained 5 bases not matched to a gene. Germline CDR1 is GEAIGNYY and CDR2 is EKD. This CDR3 contains 19 residues. This chain's CDR3 is CACDAGGYASSWDTRQMFF. In DNA form, the CDR3 reads TGTGCCTGTGACGCTGGGGGATACGCCAGCTCCTGGGACACCCGACAGATGTTTTTC.

By frequency in the sample, this clone is medium-sized. The sample has other DNA sequences that encode this CDR3 too. The chain recombines TRDV2 with TRDJ1, with 7 bases that match TRDD3. Germline trimming cut 0 bases from V and 1 base from J; bases unmatched to any gene: 7. CDR1 and CDR2 from the germline V gene are GEAIGNYY and EKD. This CDR3 contains 16 residues. DNA of the CDR3: TGTGCCTGTGACACCGGGTGGGGGACCTCCACCGATAAACTCATCTTT. This sequence encodes CACDTGWGTSTDKLIF.

This clone is judged medium-sized. This sequence joins TRDV2 and TRDJ2, with TRDD3 matching over 8 bases. The CDR3 consists of 14 residues. Unmatched junction bases numbered 3, after V lost 2 bases and J lost 5 bases. CDR1 and CDR2 from the germline V gene are GEAIGNYY and EKD. The chain's CDR3 is CACDILGVTAQLFF. The CDR3 nucleotides are TGTGCCTGTGACATACTGGGGGTCACAGCACAACTCTTCTTT.

This clone is deemed medium-sized. Here the CDR3 reads CACDMAVGATRSWDTRQMFF. The CDR3 DNA follows: TGTGCCTGTGACATGGCGGTGGGGGCCACCCGCTCCTGGGACACCCGACAGATGTTTTTC. This chain uses TRDV2 with TRDJ3, with D perhaps TRDD3 (6 bases). The J gene is absent in TCRdb and was assigned here via DNA matching to germline. The CDR3 extends over 20 amino acids. V lost 2 bases and J 0 bases, leaving 19 bases between the germline ends. Germline-derived CDR1 and CDR2 are GEAIGNYY and EKD.

By share, this clone ranks as medium-sized. The chain joins TRDV2 to TRDJ3; 9 bases align to TRDD3. The CDR3 runs to 19 residues. The germline CDR1 and CDR2 sequences are GEAIGNYY and EKD. J was trimmed by 1 base and V by 0 bases; bases with no gene match: 6. In DNA form, the CDR3 reads TGTGCCTGTGACACCCCCTGGGGGATGTCTTCCTGGGACACCCGACAGATGTTTTTC. This translates into CACDTPWGMSSWDTRQMFF.

This clone was counted only a few times. The same CDR3 is also encoded by other DNA sequences in this sample. The gene calls are TRDV2 and TRDJ3; TRDD3 matches 13 bases. Unmatched junction bases numbered 8, after V lost 0 bases and J lost 4 bases. The CDR3 runs 20 residues. Per the germline V gene, CDR1 is GEAIGNYY and CDR2 is EKD. The CDR3 sequence is CACDTVLGDTLSWDTRQMFF. The CDR3 DNA reads as TGTGCCTGTGACACCGTACTGGGGGATACGCTTTCTTGGGACACCCGACAGATGTTTTTC.

There are a few counts of this clone. CDR3 DNA: TGTGCCTGTGACACCGACGGGGGATCCTACACCGATAAACTCATCTTT. It translates to CACDTDGGSYTDKLIF. The V call is TRDV2, the J call TRDJ1; 7 bases match TRDD3. This CDR3 region has 16 residues. The J segment lost 0 bases and the V segment lost 0 bases, leaving 6 bases of the junction unmatched. Per germline, CDR1 GEAIGNYY and CDR2 EKD.

This clone occurred once. The chain has TRDV2 and TRDJ3; D is perhaps TRDD3 (6 bases). The J gene was not available in TCRdb and was assigned here by matching the DNA to germline segments. The CDR3 extends over 20 amino acids. Germline CDR1 and CDR2: GEAIGNYY and EKD. The V gene lost 2 bases and the J gene lost 0 bases, with 19 bases spanning the gap. CDR3 in DNA: TGTGCCTGTGACAAGGTGGGGGGGGACACCCGCTCCTGGGACACCCGACAGATGTTTTTC. It translates to CACDKVGGDTRSWDTRQMFF.

The table lists this clone with a few counts. Only one base separates this from a far larger clonotype, so it likely reflects a read error. This chain links TRDV2 with TRDJ3; perhaps TRDD3 as D (6 bases). The V gene's germline CDR1 is GEAIGNYY and CDR2 EKD. The CDR3 has 19 amino acids. The CDR3 DNA reads as TGTGCCTGTGACACCGTGGGGATTCGGAGCTCCTGGGACGCCCGACAGATGTTTTTC. This translates into CACDTVGIRSSWDARQMFF.

As concerns this clone: A read error is possible here, since a much larger clone lies one base away. The same CDR3 can be traced to other DNA sequences in this sample. V and J are TRDV2 and TRDJ2; 12 nucleotides agree with TRDD3. Germline V gives CDR1 GEAIGNYY, CDR2 EKD. The CDR3 runs 15 residues. The CDR3 loop is CACDTLGDTPAQLFF. The CDR3 DNA is TGTGCCTGTGACACACTGGGGGATACCCCAGCGCAACTCTTCTTT.

This clone was observed a few times. With only one base between it and a far larger clone, this is likely a read error. The same CDR3 arises from other DNA sequences in this sample as well. V and J are TRDV2 and TRDJ2, with 7 bases aligning to TRDD3. The CDR3 contains 13 residues. CDR1 GEAIGNYY and CDR2 EKD come from the germline V gene. CDR3 protein: CACDTWGTAQLFF. The CDR3 region has the DNA TGTGCCTGTGACACCTGGGGGACAGCACAGCTCTTCTTT.

The chain has TRDV2 and TRDJ3; TRDD3 matches at 8 bases. V lost 2 bases to trimming and J lost 0 bases; unmatched junction nucleotides: 8. The CDR3 extends over 19 amino acids. CDR1 and CDR2 from the germline V gene are GEAIGNYY and EKD. The CDR3 DNA sequence: TGTGCCTGTGACAAAGTACTGGGGGGGAGCTCCTGGGACACCCGACAGATGTTTTTC. It specifies CACDKVLGGSSWDTRQMFF.